The text below deals with one T cell receptor beta chain. Its antigen target is currently unknown. No much larger clone exists at a distance of one base, and base qualities are not known. The entry originates in a study of control samples from healthy donors and cancer patients (dated by TCRdb to the early 2020s). The library was made by the immunoSEQ multiplex PCR assay. TCRdb provides this immuneACCESS table in a form limited to in-frame rearrangements. Some clones are lacking; in checked studies, under half of them reflect an unresolved V gene, and why the rest are absent is not known. Counted in this sample were more than 95,000 clones; under 90% of them appeared once. The ten largest make up less than 15% of the sample. The CDR3 measures 14 amino acids from cysteine to phenylalanine. Only CDR3 DNA remains: 42 bases, in frame from the first base. V and J are trimmed by 2 bases and 2 bases, and the gene matches miss 2 bases of the junction. Based on the germline V gene, the CDR1 and CDR2 sequences are SGDLS and YYNGEE.

The specimen sequenced was blood. Rearrangement joined TRBV9 to TRBJ2-3; 7 junctional bases match TRBD1. This TCR was recovered from a woman in her forties or fifties in good health. DNA sequence: TGTGCCAGCAGCGTTGGGACAGCCACAGATACGCAGTATTTT. Its protein product is CASSVGTATDTQYF.